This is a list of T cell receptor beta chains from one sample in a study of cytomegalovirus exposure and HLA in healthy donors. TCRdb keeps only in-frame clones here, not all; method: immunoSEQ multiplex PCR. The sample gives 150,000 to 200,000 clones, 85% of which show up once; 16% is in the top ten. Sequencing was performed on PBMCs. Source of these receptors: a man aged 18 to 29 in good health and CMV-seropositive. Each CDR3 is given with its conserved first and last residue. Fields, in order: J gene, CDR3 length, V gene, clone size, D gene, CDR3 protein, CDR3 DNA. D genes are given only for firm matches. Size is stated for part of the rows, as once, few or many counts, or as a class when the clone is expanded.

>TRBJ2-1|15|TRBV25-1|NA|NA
CASSDPPLGANEQFF
TGTGCCAGCAGTGATCCCCCCTTAGGAGCCAATGAGCAGTTCTTC
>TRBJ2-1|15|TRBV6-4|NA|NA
CASSPLGRGVNEQFF
TGTGCCAGCAGTCCGCTTGGGCGGGGTGTGAATGAGCAGTTCTTC
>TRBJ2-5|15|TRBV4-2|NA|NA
CASSQGDMGAETQYF
TGTGCCAGCAGCCAAGGGGACATGGGGGCAGAGACCCAGTACTTC
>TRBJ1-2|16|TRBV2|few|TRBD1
CASSSLGQGPNYGYTF
TGTGCCAGCAGTTCCTTGGGACAGGGCCCCAACTATGGCTACACCTTC
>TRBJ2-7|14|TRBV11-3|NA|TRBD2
CASSLGGDRDEQYF
TGTGCCAGCAGCTTGGGGGGGGATAGGGACGAGCAGTACTTC
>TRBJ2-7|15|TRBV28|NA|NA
CASSFAGGSSYEQYF
TGTGCCAGCAGTTTTGCAGGGGGGAGCTCCTACGAGCAGTACTTC
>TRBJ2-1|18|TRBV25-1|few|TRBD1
CASSEGPGGHPPTNEQFF
TGTGCCAGCAGTGAAGGACCAGGGGGCCATCCACCGACCAATGAGCAGTTCTTC
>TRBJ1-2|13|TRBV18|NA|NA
CASSLQDDYGYTF
TGTGCCAGCTCACTACAGGACGACTATGGCTACACCTTC
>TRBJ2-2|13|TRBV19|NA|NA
CASSRVEHGELFF
TGTGCCAGTAGCAGGGTGGAGCACGGGGAGCTGTTTTTT
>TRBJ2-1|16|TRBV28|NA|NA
CASSLGSPGQNNEQFF
TGTGCCAGCAGCTTAGGAAGTCCCGGACAGAACAATGAGCAGTTCTTC
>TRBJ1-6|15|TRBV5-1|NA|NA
CASSSSSGGNSPLHF
TGCGCCAGCAGCTCATCCTCGGGGGGAAATTCACCCCTCCACTTT
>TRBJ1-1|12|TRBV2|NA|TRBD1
CATFTGGVEAFF
TGTGCCACCTTCACAGGGGGCGTAGAGGCTTTCTTT
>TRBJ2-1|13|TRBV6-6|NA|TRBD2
CASGTTPYNEQFF
TGTGCCAGCGGGACTACCCCCTACAATGAGCAGTTCTTC
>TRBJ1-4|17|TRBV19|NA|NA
CASSALTGHGSNEKLFF
TGTGCCAGTAGTGCCTTAACAGGGCACGGATCTAATGAAAAACTGTTTTTT
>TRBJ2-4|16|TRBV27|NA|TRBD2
CASSRVGGSGGNIQYF
TGTGCCAGCAGCCGGGTGGGGGGGAGTGGAGGAAACATTCAGTACTTC
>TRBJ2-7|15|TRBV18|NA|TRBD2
CASSPPGGVTYEQYF
TGTGCCAGCTCACCACCCGGGGGGGTTACCTACGAGCAGTACTTC
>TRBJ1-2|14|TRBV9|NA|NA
CASSDGGAPLGYTF
TGTGCCAGCAGCGATGGAGGGGCGCCCCTCGGCTACACCTTC
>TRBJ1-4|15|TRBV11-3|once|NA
CASSLGTDQIEKLFF
TGTGCCAGCAGCTTAGGGACAGATCAGATTGAAAAACTGTTTTTT
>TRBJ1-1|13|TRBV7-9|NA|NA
CASSRQENTEAFF
TGTGCCAGCAGTAGACAGGAGAACACTGAAGCTTTCTTT
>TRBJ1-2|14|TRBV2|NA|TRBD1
CASSGQGTDYGYTF
TGTGCCAGCAGTGGACAGGGGACAGACTATGGCTACACCTTC
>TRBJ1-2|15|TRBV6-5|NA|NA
CASSAGLHKLGGYTF
TGTGCCAGCAGCGCCGGACTCCACAAACTCGGGGGCTACACCTTC
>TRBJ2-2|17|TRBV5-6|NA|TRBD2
CASSFELAGGYTGELFF
TGTGCCAGCAGCTTTGAACTAGCGGGAGGGTACACCGGGGAGCTGTTTTTT
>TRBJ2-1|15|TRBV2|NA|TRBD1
CASSPGTGGYNEQFF
TGTGCCAGCAGCCCCGGGACAGGGGGATACAATGAGCAGTTCTTC
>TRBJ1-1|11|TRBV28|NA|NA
CATSKGTEAFF
TGTGCCACCTCCAAGGGGACTGAAGCTTTCTTT
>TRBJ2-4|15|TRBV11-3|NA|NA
CASSLSSLAKNIQYF
TGTGCCAGCAGCTTAAGCTCTCTGGCCAAAAACATTCAGTACTTC
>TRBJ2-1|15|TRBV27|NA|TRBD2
CASSSGTSGYNEQFF
TGTGCCAGCAGTTCCGGGACTAGCGGATACAATGAGCAGTTCTTC
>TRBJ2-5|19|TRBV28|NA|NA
CASSWRDGYGGFSQETQYF
TGTGCCAGCAGTTGGAGAGATGGGTATGGAGGGTTCTCCCAAGAGACCCAGTACTTC
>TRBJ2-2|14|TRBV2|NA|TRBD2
CAIKVLAGTGELFF
TGTGCCATCAAGGTACTAGCGGGCACCGGGGAGCTGTTTTTT
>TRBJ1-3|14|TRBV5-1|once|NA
CASSLAGIGNTIYF
TGCGCCAGCAGCTTAGCAGGGATCGGAAACACCATATATTTT
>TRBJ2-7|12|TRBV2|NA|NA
CAGGGTSYEQYF
TGTGCTGGGGGGGGCACCTCCTACGAGCAGTACTTC
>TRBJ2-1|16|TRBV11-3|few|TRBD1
CASSLERDSSYNEQFF
TGTGCCAGCAGCTTAGAACGGGACAGCTCCTACAATGAGCAGTTCTTC
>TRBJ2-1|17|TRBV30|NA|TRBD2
CAWGGYRSGGPHNEQFF
TGTGCCTGGGGTGGGTATCGCAGCGGGGGGCCCCACAATGAGCAGTTCTTC
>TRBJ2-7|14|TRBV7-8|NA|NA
CASSSRTPANEQYF
TGTGCCAGCAGCTCCCGAACCCCCGCGAACGAGCAGTACTTC
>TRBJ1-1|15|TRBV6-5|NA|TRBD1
CASSYSDRLNTEAFF
TGTGCCAGCAGTTACTCGGACAGGCTGAACACTGAAGCTTTCTTT
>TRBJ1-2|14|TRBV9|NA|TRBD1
CASSVGQGGYGYTF
TGTGCCAGCAGCGTAGGACAGGGTGGATATGGCTACACCTTC
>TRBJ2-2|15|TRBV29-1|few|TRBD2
CSVPAGGSNTGELFF
TGCAGCGTCCCAGCCGGGGGGTCCAACACCGGGGAGCTGTTTTTT
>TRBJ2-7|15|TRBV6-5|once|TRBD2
CASSYGLAGTYEQYF
TGTGCCAGCAGTTACGGGCTAGCGGGGACCTACGAGCAGTACTTC
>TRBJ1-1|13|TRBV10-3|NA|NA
CAISDGGSTEAFF
TGTGCCATCAGTGATGGAGGTAGCACTGAAGCTTTCTTT
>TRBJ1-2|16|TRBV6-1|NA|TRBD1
CASSEAYVTGSQGYTF
TGTGCCAGCAGTGAAGCTTACGTGACAGGGTCTCAGGGCTACACCTTC
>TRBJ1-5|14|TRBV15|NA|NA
CATSTRQSNQPQHF
TGTGCCACCAGCACCCGTCAGTCCAATCAGCCCCAGCATTTT
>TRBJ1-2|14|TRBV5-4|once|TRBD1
CASSLQGANYGYTF
TGTGCCAGCAGCTTGCAGGGGGCAAACTATGGCTACACCTTC
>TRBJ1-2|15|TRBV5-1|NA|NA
CASSPLGGGNYGYTF
TGCGCCAGCAGCCCCCTGGGTGGGGGCAACTATGGCTACACCTTC
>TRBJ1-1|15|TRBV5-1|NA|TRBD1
CASSPLSARGTEAFF
TGCGCCAGCAGCCCGTTGTCCGCCAGGGGGACTGAAGCTTTCTTT
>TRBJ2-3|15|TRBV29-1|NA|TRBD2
CSVATGGSRADTQYF
TGCAGCGTTGCTACCGGCGGGAGTAGGGCAGATACGCAGTATTTT
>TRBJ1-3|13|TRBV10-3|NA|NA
CATHGGVGDTIYF
TGTGCCACCCACGGGGGAGTTGGGGACACCATATATTTT
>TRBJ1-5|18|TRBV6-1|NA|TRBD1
CASSDELTSGQGGQPQHF
TGTGCCAGCAGTGATGAACTCACGTCGGGACAGGGCGGTCAGCCCCAGCATTTT
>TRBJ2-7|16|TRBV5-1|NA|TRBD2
CASVPGLAGGTYEQYF
TGCGCCAGCGTCCCAGGACTAGCGGGGGGAACCTACGAGCAGTACTTC
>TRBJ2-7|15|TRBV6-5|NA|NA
CASSYSPGDPYEQYF
TGTGCCAGCAGTTACTCCCCAGGGGACCCCTACGAGCAGTACTTC
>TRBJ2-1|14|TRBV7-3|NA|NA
CASSLSGSYNEQFF
TGTGCCAGCAGCTTATCCGGGTCCTACAATGAGCAGTTCTTC
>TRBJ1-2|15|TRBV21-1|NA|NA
CASSESGQGGYGYTF
TGTGCCAGCAGCGAGTCGGGACAGGGTGGCTATGGCTACACCTTC
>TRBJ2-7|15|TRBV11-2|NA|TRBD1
CASRRSGTGTYEQYF
TGTGCCAGCAGGCGATCCGGGACAGGGACCTACGAGCAGTACTTC